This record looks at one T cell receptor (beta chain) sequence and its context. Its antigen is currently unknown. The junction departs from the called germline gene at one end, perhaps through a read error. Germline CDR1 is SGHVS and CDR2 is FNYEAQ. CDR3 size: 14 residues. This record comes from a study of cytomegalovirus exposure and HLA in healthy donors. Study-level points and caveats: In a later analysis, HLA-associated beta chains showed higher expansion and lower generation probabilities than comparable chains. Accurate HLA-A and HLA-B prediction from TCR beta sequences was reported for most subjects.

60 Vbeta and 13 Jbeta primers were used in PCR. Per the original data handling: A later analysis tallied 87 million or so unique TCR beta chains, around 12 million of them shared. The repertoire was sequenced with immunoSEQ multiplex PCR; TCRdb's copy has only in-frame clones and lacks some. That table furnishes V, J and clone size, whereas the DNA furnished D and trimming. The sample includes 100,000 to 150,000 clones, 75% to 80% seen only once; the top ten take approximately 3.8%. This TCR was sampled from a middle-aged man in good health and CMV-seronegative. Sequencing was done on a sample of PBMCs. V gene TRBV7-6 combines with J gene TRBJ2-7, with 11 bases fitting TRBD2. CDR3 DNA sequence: TGTGCCAGCAGCCTAGCGGGGGGCTCCTACGAGCAGTACTTC. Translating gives CASSLAGGSYEQYF.